This T cell receptor beta chain was sequenced during a study of identifying expanded T cells in peripheral blood. Study-wide results and caveats: Across healthy donors, higher total template counts meant significantly greater two-week count variance. Over approximately two and four weeks, about 15 and 19 clones changed, versus around 1.3 between replicates.

The table came from immunoSEQ multiplex PCR; TCRdb's copy has only in-frame clones and leaves some out. This table has about 110,000 clones, around 88% appearing once. No infections or other immune events were documented during collection. Germline CDR1 reads SNHLY; CDR2 reads FYNNEI. This CDR3 has 13 amino acids. The sample holds one count of this clone. The antigen is unknown. This receptor was identified in a person aged 18 to 75 in good health. The chain joins TRBV2 to TRBJ1-1; 10 nucleotides align to TRBD1. The specimen was blood. CDR3 DNA: TGTGGGACAGGGGGAGAGGGGAACACTGAAGCTTTCTTT. It is translated as CGTGGEGNTEAFF.